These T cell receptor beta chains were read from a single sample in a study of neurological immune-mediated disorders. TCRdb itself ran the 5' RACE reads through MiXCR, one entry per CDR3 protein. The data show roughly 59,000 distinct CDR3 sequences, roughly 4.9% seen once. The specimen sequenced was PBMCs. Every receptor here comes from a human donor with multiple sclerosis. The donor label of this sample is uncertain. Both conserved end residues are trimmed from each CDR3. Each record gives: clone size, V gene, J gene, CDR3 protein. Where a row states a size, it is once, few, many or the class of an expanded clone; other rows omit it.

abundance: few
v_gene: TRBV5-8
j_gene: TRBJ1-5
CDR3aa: ASSSRQGVGQPQH

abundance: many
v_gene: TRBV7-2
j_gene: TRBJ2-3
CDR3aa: ASSLQAGGPDTQY

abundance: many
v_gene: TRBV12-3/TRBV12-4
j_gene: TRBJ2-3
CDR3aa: ASSWGGGRGDTQY

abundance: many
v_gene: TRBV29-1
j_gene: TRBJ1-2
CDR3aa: SALKGGDSGYGYT

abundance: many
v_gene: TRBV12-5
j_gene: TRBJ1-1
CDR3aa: ASGSGQMNTEAF

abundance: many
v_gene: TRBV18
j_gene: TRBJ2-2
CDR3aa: ASSPPTRGELF

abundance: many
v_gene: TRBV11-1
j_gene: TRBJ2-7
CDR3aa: ASSHQGGSYEQY

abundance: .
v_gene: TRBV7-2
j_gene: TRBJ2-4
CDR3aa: ASSLAPGGSSGNIQY

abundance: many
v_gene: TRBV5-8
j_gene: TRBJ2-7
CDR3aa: ASSLGASYEQY

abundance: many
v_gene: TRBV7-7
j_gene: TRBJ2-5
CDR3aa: ASSLGNREETQY

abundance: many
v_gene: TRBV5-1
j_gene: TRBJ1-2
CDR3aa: ASRDTSYGYT

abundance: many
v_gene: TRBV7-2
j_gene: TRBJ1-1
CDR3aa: ASSLGPGNTEAF

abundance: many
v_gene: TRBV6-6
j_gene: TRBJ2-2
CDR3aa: ASSGGPGGSGELF

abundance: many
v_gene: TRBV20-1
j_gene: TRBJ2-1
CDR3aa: SANRDRGNEQF

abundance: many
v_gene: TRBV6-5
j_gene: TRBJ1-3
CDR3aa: ASSYSGPGAGNTIY

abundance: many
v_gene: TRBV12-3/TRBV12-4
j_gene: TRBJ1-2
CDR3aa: ASSPRLIYGYT

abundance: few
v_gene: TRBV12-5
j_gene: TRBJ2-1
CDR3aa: ASENAGLLNEQF

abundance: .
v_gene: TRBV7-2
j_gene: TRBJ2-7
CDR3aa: ASSLESSYEQY

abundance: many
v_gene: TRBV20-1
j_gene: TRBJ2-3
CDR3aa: SARSLLAGKSSTDTQY

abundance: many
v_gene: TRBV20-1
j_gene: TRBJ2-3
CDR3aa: SAVMVTDTQY

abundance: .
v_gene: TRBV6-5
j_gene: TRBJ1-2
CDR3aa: ASTQGDSPYGYT

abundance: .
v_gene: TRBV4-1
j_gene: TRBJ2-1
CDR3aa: ASSQDPPGGALDEQF

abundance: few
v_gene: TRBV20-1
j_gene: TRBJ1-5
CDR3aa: SAQGTGWDQPQH

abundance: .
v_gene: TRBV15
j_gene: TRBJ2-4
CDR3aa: ATSLGGAGGLDIQY

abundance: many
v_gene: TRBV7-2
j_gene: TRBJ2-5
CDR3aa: ASSSVSGGAEETQY

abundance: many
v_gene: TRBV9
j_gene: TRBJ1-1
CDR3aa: ASSSRDWNTEAF

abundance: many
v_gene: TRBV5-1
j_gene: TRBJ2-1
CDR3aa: ASSLRAPTLYYNEQF

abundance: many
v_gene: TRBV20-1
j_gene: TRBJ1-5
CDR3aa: SARGGDTDSNQPQH

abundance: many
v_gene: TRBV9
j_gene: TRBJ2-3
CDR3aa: ASSVLDRGRTDTQY

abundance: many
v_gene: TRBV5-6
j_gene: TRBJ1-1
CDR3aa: ASSSMTGGETEAF

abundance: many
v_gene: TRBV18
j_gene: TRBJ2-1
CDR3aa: ASHDRLSSSYNEQF

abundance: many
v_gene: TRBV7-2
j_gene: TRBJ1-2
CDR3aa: ASSSQQGNYGYT

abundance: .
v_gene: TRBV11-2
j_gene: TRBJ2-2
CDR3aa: ASSLLAGALNTGELF

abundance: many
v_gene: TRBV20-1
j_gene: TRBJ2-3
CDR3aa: SARGAGGPIDTQY

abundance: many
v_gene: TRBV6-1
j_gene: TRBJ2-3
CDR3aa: ASKRDRGTDTQY

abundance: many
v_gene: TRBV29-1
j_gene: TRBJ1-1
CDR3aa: SALGGLNTEAF

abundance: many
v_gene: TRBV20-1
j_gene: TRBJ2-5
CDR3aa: SARVVRGGETQY

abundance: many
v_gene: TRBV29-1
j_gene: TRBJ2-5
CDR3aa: SVGPGGREETQY

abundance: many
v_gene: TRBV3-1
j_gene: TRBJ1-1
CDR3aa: ASSVTNTEAF

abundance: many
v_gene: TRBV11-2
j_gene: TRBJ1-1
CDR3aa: ASSRGRRETRNTEAF

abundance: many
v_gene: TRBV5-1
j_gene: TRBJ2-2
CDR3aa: ASSFLGQPNTGELF

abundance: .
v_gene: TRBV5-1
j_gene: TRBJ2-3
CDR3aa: TSSSAGGDTQY

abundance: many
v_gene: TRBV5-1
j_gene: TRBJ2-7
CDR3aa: ASSFSTGANYEQY

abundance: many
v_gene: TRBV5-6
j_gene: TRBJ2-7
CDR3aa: ASSLGGRAYEQY

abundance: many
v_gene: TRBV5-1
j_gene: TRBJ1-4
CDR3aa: ASSLEQGNEKLF

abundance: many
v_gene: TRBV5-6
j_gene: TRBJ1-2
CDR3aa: ASRRGQGYGYT

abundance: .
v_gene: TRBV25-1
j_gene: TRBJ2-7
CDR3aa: ASSESQGNEQY

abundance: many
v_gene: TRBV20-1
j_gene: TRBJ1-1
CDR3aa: SAPKGGGPMNTEAF

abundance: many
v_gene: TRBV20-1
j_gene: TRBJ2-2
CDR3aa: SAHLAVGGDTGELF

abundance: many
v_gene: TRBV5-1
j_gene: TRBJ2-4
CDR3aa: ASSVDRAKNIQY

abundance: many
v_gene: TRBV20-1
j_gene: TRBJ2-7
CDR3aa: SARGTKRVPGQGGSNYEQY

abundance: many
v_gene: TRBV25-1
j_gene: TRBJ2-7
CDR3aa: ASSELGGPPYEQY

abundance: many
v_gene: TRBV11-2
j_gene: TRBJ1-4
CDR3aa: ASSLYGAGGEKLF

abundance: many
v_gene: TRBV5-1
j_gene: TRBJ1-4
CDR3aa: ASSLGGPTNEKLF